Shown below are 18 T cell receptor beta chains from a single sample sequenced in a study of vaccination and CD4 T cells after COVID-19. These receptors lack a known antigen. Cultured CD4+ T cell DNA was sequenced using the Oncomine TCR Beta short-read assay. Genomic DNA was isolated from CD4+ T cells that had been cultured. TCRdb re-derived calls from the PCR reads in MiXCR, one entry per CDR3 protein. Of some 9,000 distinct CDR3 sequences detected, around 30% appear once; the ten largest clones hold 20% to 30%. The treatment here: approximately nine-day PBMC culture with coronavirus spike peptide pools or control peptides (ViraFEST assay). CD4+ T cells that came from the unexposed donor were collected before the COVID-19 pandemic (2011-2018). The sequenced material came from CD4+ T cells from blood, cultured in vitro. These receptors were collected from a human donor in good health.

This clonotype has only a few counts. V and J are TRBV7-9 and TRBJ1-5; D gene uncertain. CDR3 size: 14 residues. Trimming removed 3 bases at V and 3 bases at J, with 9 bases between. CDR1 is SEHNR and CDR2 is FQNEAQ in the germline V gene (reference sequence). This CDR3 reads CASSFDTYNQPQHF. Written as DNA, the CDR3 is TGTGCCAGCAGCTTTGACACCTACAATCAGCCCCAGCATTTT. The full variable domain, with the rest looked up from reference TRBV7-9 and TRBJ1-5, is DTGVSQNPRHKITKRGQNVTFRCDPISEHNRLYWYRQTLGQGPEFLTYFQNEAQLEKSRLLSDRFSAERPKGSFSTLEIQRTEQGDSAMYLCASSFDTYNQPQHFGDGTRLSIL.

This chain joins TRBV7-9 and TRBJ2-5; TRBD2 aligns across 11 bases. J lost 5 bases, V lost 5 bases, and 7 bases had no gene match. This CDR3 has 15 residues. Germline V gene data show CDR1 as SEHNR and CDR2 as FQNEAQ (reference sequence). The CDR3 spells CASSQIAGGTETQYF. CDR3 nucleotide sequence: TGTGCCAGCAGCCAAATAGCGGGAGGGACGGAGACCCAGTACTTC.

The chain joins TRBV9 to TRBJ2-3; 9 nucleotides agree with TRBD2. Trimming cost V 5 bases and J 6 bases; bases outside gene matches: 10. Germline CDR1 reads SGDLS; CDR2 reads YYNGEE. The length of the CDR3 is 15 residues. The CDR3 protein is CASRKAGGPRDTQYF. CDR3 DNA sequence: TGTGCCAGCAGGAAGGCGGGAGGGCCAAGGGATACGCAGTATTTT. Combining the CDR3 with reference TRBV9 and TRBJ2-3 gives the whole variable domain DSGVTQTPKHLITATGQRVTLRCSPRSGDLSVYWYQQSLDQGLQFLIQYYNGEERAKGNILERFSAQQFPDLHSELNLSSLELGDSALYFCASRKAGGPRDTQYFGPGTRLTVL.

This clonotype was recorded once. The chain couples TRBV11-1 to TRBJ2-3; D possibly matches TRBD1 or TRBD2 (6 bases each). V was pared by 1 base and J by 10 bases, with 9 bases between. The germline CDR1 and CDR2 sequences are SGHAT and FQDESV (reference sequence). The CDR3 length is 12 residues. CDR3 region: CASSLDREAQYF. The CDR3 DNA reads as TGTGCCAGCAGCTTAGACAGGGAGGCGCAGTATTTT.

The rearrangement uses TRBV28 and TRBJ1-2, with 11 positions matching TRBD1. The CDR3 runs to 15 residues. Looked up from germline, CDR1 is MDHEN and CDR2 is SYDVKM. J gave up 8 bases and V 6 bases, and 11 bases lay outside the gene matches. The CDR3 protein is CASSQVPGQGGGYTF. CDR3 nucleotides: TGTGCCAGCAGCCAAGTCCCGGGACAGGGGGGCGGCTACACCTTC.

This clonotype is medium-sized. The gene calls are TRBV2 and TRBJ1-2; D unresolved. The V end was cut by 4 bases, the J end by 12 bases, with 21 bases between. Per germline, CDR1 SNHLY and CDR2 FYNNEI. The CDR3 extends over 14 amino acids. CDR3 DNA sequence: TGTGCCAGCAGTGCCATCCGGGATGCCGCCCGTCACACCTTC. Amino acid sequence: CASSAIRDAARHTF.

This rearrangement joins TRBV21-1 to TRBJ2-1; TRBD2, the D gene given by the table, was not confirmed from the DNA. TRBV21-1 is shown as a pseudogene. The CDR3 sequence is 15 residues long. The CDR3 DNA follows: TGTGCCAGCAGCGACTCAAGCGGGGATTACAATGAGCAGTTCTTC. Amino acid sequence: CASSDSSGDYNEQFF.

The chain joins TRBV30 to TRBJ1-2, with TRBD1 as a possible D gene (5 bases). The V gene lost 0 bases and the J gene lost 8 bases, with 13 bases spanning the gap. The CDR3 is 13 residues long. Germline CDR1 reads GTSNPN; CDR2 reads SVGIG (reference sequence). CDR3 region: CAWSVMWGRGYTF. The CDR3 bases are TGTGCCTGGAGTGTAATGTGGGGCAGGGGCTACACCTTC. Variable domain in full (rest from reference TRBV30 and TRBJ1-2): SQTIHQWPATLVQPVGSPLSLECTVEGTSNPNLYWYRQAAGRGLQLLFYSVGIGQISSEVPQNLSASRPQDRQFILSSKKLLLSDSGFYLCAWSVMWGRGYTFGSGTRLTVV.

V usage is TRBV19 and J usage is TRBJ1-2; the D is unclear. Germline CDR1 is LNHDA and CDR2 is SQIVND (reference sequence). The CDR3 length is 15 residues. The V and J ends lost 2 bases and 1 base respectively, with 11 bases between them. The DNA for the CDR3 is TGTGCCAGTAGTATATTTTCGGCAGTTAACTATGGCTACACCTTC. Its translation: CASSIFSAVNYGYTF.

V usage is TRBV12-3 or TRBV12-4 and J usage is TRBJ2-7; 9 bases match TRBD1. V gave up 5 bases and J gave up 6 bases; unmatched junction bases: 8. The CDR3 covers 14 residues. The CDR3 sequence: CASSPQGQGAEQYF. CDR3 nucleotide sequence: TGTGCCAGCAGTCCGCAGGGACAGGGTGCCGAGCAGTACTTC.

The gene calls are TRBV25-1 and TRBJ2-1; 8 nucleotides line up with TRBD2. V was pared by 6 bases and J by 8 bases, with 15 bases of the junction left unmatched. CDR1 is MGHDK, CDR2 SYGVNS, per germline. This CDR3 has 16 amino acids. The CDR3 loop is CASRPTGTRLVHEQFF. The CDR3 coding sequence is TGTGCCAGCAGGCCCACCGGGACTAGGCTCGTCCATGAGCAGTTCTTC. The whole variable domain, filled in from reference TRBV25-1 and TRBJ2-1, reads EADIYQTPRYLVIGTGKKITLECSQTMGHDKMYWYQQDPGMELHLIHYSYGVNSTEKGDLSSESTVSRIRTEHFPLTLESARPSHTSQYLCASRPTGTRLVHEQFFGPGTRLTVL.

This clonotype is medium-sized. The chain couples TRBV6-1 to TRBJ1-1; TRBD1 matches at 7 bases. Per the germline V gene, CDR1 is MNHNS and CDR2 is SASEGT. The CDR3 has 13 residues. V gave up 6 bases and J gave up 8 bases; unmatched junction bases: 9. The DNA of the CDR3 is TGTGCCAGCAGAGAGACAGGGAATACCGAAGCTTTCTTT. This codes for CASRETGNTEAFF.

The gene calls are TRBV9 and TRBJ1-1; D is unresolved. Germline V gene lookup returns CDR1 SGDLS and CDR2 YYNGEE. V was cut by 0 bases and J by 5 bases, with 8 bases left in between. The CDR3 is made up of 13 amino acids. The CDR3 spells CASSVGTATEAFF. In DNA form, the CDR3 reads TGTGCCAGCAGCGTAGGAACAGCGACTGAAGCTTTCTTT.

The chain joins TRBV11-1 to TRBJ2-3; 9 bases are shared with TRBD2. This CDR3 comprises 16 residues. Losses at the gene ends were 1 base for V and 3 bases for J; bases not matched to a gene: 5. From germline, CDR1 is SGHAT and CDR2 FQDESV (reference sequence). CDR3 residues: CASSLVSGSLTDTQYF. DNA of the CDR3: TGTGCCAGCAGCTTAGTTAGCGGGAGCCTAACAGATACGCAGTATTTT.

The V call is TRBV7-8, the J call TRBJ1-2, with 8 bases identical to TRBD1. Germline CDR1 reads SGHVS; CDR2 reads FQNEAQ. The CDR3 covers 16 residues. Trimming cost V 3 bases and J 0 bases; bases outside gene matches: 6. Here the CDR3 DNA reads TGTGCCAGCAGCTTGGCCGGGACAGGTACTAACTATGGCTACACCTTC. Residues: CASSLAGTGTNYGYTF.

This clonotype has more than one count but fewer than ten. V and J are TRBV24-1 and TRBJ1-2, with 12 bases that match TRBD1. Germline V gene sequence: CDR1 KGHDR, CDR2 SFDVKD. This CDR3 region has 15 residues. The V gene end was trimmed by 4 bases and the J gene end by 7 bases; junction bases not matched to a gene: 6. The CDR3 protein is CATSEPGQGAGGYTF. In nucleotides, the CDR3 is TGTGCCACCAGTGAACCGGGACAGGGGGCTGGTGGCTACACCTTC.

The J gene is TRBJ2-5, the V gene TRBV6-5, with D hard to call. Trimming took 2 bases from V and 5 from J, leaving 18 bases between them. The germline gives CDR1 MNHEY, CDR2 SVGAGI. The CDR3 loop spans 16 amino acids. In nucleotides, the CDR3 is TGTGCCAGCAGTTACGTCGGCGGCTGGCCACGGGAGACCCAGTACTTC. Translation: CASSYVGGWPRETQYF.

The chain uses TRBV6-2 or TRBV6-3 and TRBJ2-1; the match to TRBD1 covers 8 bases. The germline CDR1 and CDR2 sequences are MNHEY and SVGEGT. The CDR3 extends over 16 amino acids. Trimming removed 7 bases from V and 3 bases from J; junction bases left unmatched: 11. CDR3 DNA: TGTGCCAGCACCCCGACAGGGGCCCACTACTACAATGAGCAGTTCTTC. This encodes CASTPTGAHYYNEQFF.